This T cell receptor (beta chain) was captured by sequencing in a study of T cells in Graves' hyperthyroidism and ophthalmopathy. Study details: Specimen type is peripheral blood, collected at initial diagnosis prior to any treatment.

This CDR3 has 14 residues. V lost 5 bases and J lost 0, with 14 bases in between. Per the germline V gene, CDR1 is DFQATT and CDR2 is SNEGSKA (reference sequence). Study-wide results and caveats: Median prediction lead before ophthalmopathy onset was six to eight months with the model. Among clonotypes expanded in thyroid above 0.001, most were also found in blood.

PBMCs were obtained from about 9.9 ml fresh peripheral blood. Researchers amplified the TCR beta CDR3 regions from RNA transcripts. An initial round of RT-PCR targeting the TCR CDR3 relied on the HTBI primer set. MiXCR, run by TCRdb on the multiplex PCR reads, gives a single entry per CDR3 protein. The sample carries 700,000 to 950,000 distinct CDR3 sequences, roughly 32% recorded once. This clonotype was observed a few times. The antigen is unknown. The sequencing sample was made of blood. The sequence was collected from a woman between 35 and 50 years old with Graves' hyperthyroidism. The gene calls are TRBV20-1 and TRBJ2-7, with D possibly called TRBD1 or TRBD2 (6 bases each). The CDR3 nucleotides are TGCAGTGCTCCCACGGGGGCCGGCTCCTACGAGCAGTACTTC. The encoded protein is CSAPTGAGSYEQYF.